Listed below are T cell receptor beta chains from one sample, sequenced in a study of blood T cells in healthy people across ages. TCRdb reanalysed the 5' RACE reads using MiXCR and keeps one entry per CDR3 protein. Of roughly 1,000,000 distinct CDR3 sequences listed, almost 25% are singletons. These data also featured in a second study, about T cells of mothers and their children.

The sequenced sample was blood. The receptors shown here come from a girl aged 2-10 years in good health. Each CDR3 is given with its conserved first and last residue. A D gene is named only where the DNA matches it firmly. Clone size is not always given. Where it is, it says once, few, many or a class for expanded clones.

v_call	clone_size	j_call	d_call	cdr3_nt	cdr3_aa
TRBV27	-	TRBJ2-3	TRBD1	TGTGCCTGCAATTTTGGCAGGGGGTCCCCCCGCACAGATACGCAGTATTTT	CACNFGRGSPRTDTQYF
TRBV20-1	-	TRBJ2-3	-	TGCAGTGCTAGAGATAGAAGTCTCCCAGATACGCAGTATTTT	CSARDRSLPDTQYF
TRBV7-9	-	TRBJ2-1	-	TGTGCCACCGGGAGTCAAAATGAGCAGTTCTTC	CATGSQNEQFF
TRBV27	few	TRBJ1-1	-	TGTGCCAGCAGTTTTGGCGGCCCTATGAACACTGAAGCTTTCTTT	CASSFGGPMNTEAFF
TRBV7-6	few	TRBJ1-4	-	TGTGCCAGCAGCTTAGCATCAGGGGTGGGTGAAAAACTGTTTTTT	CASSLASGVGEKLFF
TRBV5-5	-	TRBJ2-3	TRBD2	TGTGCCAGCAGCGGACGGTGTAGCGGGAGTCTTGTAGATACGCAGTATTTT	CASSGRCSGSLVDTQYF
TRBV4-3	-	TRBJ1-6	-	TGCGCCAGCAGCCAAGTCAGGGATTCCTCACCCCTCCACTTT	CASSQVRDSSPLHF
TRBV12-5	-	TRBJ2-7	-	TGTGCTAGTGCCCAGGGGGGGACAGTCCCTCGCGAGCAGTACTTC	CASAQGGTVPREQYF
TRBV20-1	-	TRBJ2-7	-	TGCAGTGCTAACTCTTACAACTCCTACGAGCAGTACTTC	CSANSYNSYEQYF
TRBV12-3/TRBV12-4	few	TRBJ2-5	TRBD2	TGTGCCAGCAGTTTCACTAGCGGGAGTGTGGAGACCCAGTACTTC	CASSFTSGSVETQYF
TRBV7-3	-	TRBJ2-6	-	TGTGCCAGCGGATCTGAGCTGGGGGCCAACGTCCTGACTTTC	CASGSELGANVLTF
TRBV12-3/TRBV12-4	-	TRBJ1-4	-	TGTGCCAGCAGTTTTGAAACCTTGAATGAAAAACTGTTTTTT	CASSFETLNEKLFF
TRBV7-9	-	TRBJ1-1	-	TGTGCCAGCAGCTTATCCGGGGCCACTGAAGCTTTCTTT	CASSLSGATEAFF
TRBV7-2	-	TRBJ1-4	-	TGTGCCAGCAGCTTTGGCAGTGCGAGTGAAAAACTGTTTTTT	CASSFGSASEKLFF
TRBV29-1	-	TRBJ2-2	-	TGCAGCGCCTGGACTCACTCCACCGGGGAGCTGTTTTTT	CSAWTHSTGELFF
TRBV7-9	few	TRBJ1-1	-	TGTGCCAGCGTACCGGACAGGAACACTGAAGCTTTCTTT	CASVPDRNTEAFF
TRBV5-1	few	TRBJ1-2	-	TGCGCCAGCTCCGATGGGCCAGGAGGTGGCTACACCTTC	CASSDGPGGGYTF
TRBV2	-	TRBJ2-3	TRBD2	TGTGCCAGCAGGAGAGAGGGACTAGCTTCGTATACGCAGTATTTT	CASRREGLASYTQYF
TRBV20-1	-	TRBJ2-3	TRBD2	TGCAGTGCCCGAACGGCTAGCGGGGGCCTTGGAGAGACCCAGTACTTT	CSARTASGGLGETQYF
TRBV4-1	-	TRBJ2-5	-	TGCGCCAGCAGCCAAATTCTAGCCTACCCCCAAGAGACCCAGTACTTC	CASSQILAYPQETQYF
TRBV4-1	-	TRBJ1-1	TRBD1	TGCGCCAGCAGCCAGATACAGGGGGATGAAGCTTTCTTT	CASSQIQGDEAFF
TRBV2	-	TRBJ1-2	-	TGTGCCAGCATTGGGGGGGTATTAGGGGAGATGCGCGGCTACACCTTC	CASIGGVLGEMRGYTF
TRBV3-1	-	TRBJ2-5	-	TGTGCCAGCAGCCCGGGCCGACTGGGGACCCAGTACTTC	CASSPGRLGTQYF
TRBV2	-	TRBJ2-5	-	TGTGCCAGCAGTGAGTGGCCGGGACAAGAGACCCAGTACTTC	CASSEWPGQETQYF
TRBV29-1	-	TRBJ2-1	-	TGCAGCGTTGAGGTCGCTGGACAGTCACTACAGTTCTTC	CSVEVAGQSLQFF
TRBV15	few	TRBJ2-2	TRBD2	TGTGCCACCAGCAGAGATCCCCGGACTAGCGGATACACCGGGGAGCTGTTTTTT	CATSRDPRTSGYTGELFF
TRBV5-1	few	TRBJ2-1	TRBD1	TGCGCCAGCAGCAAGGACAGGGGGAATGAGCAGTTCTTC	CASSKDRGNEQFF
TRBV2	-	TRBJ2-5	-	TGTGCCAGCAGTGTACACTCCGAGACCCAGTACTTC	CASSVHSETQYF
TRBV28	-	TRBJ2-7	-	TGTGCCAGCAGTTTCCCGACAGACCTGTACGAGCAGTACTTC	CASSFPTDLYEQYF
TRBV27	few	TRBJ1-4	-	TGTGCCAGCCCCCAAGGCACTAATGAAAAACTGTTTTTT	CASPQGTNEKLFF
TRBV28	-	TRBJ2-7	-	TGTGCCAGCAGTTTTGAGTGGGAGTCCTACGAGCAGTACTTC	CASSFEWESYEQYF
TRBV20-1	-	TRBJ1-1	-	TGCAGTGCTAGCCCTCTCAGGGGTGACACTGAAGCTTTCTTT	CSASPLRGDTEAFF
TRBV5-1	few	TRBJ2-5	TRBD2	TGCGCCAGCAGCTTGGGACTAGCGGGAGATGGAGAGACCCAGTACTTC	CASSLGLAGDGETQYF
TRBV3-1	-	TRBJ1-2	-	TGTGCCAGCAGCCAAGTCGGCGCGGATGGCTACACCTTC	CASSQVGADGYTF
TRBV3-1	few	TRBJ2-2	TRBD1	TGTGCCAGCAGCCAAACGACAGGGGGCTGGACCGGGGGGCTGTTTTTT	CASSQTTGGWTGGLFF
TRBV5-1	few	TRBJ2-7	TRBD1	TGCGCCAGCACCACGGGACAGGGTATTACCTACGAGCAGTACTTC	CASTTGQGITYEQYF
TRBV11-3	few	TRBJ2-2	-	TGTGCCAGCAGCCTTGACTCACTGATAGCGGTCGGGGAGCTGTTTTTT	CASSLDSLIAVGELFF
TRBV24-1	few	TRBJ2-1	-	TGTGCCACCAGTACAGACTACGATGAGCAGTTCTTC	CATSTDYDEQFF
TRBV27	-	TRBJ2-1	TRBD2	TGTGCCAGCAGTTTTGGGACTAGCGGCATCAATGAGCAGTTCTTC	CASSFGTSGINEQFF
TRBV29-1	-	TRBJ2-5	TRBD2	TGCAGCGTTGAAGATACCGGGGGGAGTCAAGAGACCCAGTACTTC	CSVEDTGGSQETQYF
TRBV6-2/TRBV6-3	few	TRBJ2-5	TRBD2	TGTGCCAGCAGTTACCGGGGGGTCCAGGGCCAAGAGACCCAGTACTTC	CASSYRGVQGQETQYF
TRBV2	-	TRBJ2-7	-	TGTGCCCACACAGCCAATCCCTCCTACGAGCAGTACTTC	CAHTANPSYEQYF
TRBV7-6	-	TRBJ1-4	-	TGTGCCAGCAGTCGAGCACCGGGACAAGTCGGCGAAAAACTGTTTTTT	CASSRAPGQVGEKLFF
TRBV20-1	few	TRBJ1-4	-	TGCAGTGCGGGGGGGCGTTTCGGGGAAAAACTGTTTTTT	CSAGGRFGEKLFF
TRBV12-3/TRBV12-4	few	TRBJ2-7	-	TGTGCCAGCAGCCCCTCGGGTCACGAGCAGTACTTC	CASSPSGHEQYF
TRBV12-3/TRBV12-4	-	TRBJ2-7	-	TGTGCCAGCGGCCAAACAGGGAAGGAGCAGTACTTC	CASGQTGKEQYF
TRBV3-1	-	TRBJ1-2	-	TGTGCCAGCAGCCAAGATATCGGCGCAAACTATGGCTACACCTTC	CASSQDIGANYGYTF
TRBV7-8	few	TRBJ1-2	-	TGTGCCAGCAGCTTACTCGAGGGGCAGCTGAGCTACACCTTC	CASSLLEGQLSYTF
TRBV5-1	-	TRBJ2-1	TRBD2	TGCGCCAGCAGCCCGGCGGCTAGCGGTGAGCAGTTCTTC	CASSPAASGEQFF
TRBV29-1	few	TRBJ1-2	-	TGCAGCGTACTCGATAATGATTGGCGCTACACCTTC	CSVLDNDWRYTF
TRBV7-2	few	TRBJ2-4	-	TGTGCCAGCAGCTTAGATTATGCAGAAGCTCTAGCCAAAAACGTTCAGTACTTC	CASSLDYAEALAKNVQYF
TRBV27	few	TRBJ2-1	TRBD2	TGTGCCAGCAGTTTGAGACTAGCGGGACCGGAGCAGTTCTTC	CASSLRLAGPEQFF
TRBV7-9	-	TRBJ2-7	-	TGTGCCAGCAGCGCCACCAGGGGCAGGGCCTACGAGCAGTACTTC	CASSATRGRAYEQYF
TRBV29-1	few	TRBJ1-3	-	TGCAGCGTTGTCTACAGGGACACCATATATTTT	CSVVYRDTIYF
TRBV28	once	TRBJ2-3	-	TGTGCCAGCAGTTCTACTGGACAGTGGGGCACAGATACGCAGTATTTT	CASSSTGQWGTDTQYF